This record covers a single T cell receptor (beta chain). Its antigen is as yet unknown. The V end was cut by 0 bases, the J end by 3 bases, with 10 bases between. This CDR3 is 15 amino acids long. The germline gives CDR1 SGDLS, CDR2 YYNGEE. Of the isolated RNA, all was reverse transcribed, and so the sequenced material was expressed TCRB transcripts. The table came from immunoSEQ multiplex PCR; TCRdb's copy has only in-frame clones and leaves some out. Of around 400,000 clones listed, about 15% are singletons. The sample originates from a study of beta chain features in type 1 diabetes. Regarding the study as a whole: Significant though moderate, a shortening of TCRB CDR3s appeared in all four CD4+ subsets of Type 1 diabetes patients. For type 1 diabetes patients, VDJ junctions showed fewer insertions and more deletions.

This sequence originates from a woman aged 18-29 years in good health. Sequenced: naive CD4+ T cells from blood. The chain links TRBV9 to TRBJ1-5, with D possibly being TRBD1 (6 bases). CDR3 sequence reads: CASSVAGQPNQPQHF. The DNA of the CDR3 is TGTGCCAGCAGCGTAGCGGGACAACCCAATCAGCCCCAGCATTTT.